The T cell receptor beta chain under discussion was sequenced for a study of blood T cell repertoires in COVID-19. Some clones are missing from TCRdb's copy, which holds only in-frame ones; the method was immunoSEQ multiplex PCR. Of roughly 170,000 clones in the sample, roughly 90% were seen once. The germline gives CDR1 SQVTM, CDR2 ANQGSEA. The junction had 8 bases not matched to a gene; V was cut back by 6 bases and J by 6 bases. CDR3 size: 12 residues. The source is a man between 70 and 80 years old with active or convalescent COVID-19. V is TRBV29-1 and J is TRBJ2-7, with 7 bases identical to TRBD1. Sequencing used peripheral blood. This CDR3 is CSVETGTGEQYF. CDR3 sequence (DNA): TGCAGCGTAGAGACAGGGACCGGCGAGCAGTACTTC.